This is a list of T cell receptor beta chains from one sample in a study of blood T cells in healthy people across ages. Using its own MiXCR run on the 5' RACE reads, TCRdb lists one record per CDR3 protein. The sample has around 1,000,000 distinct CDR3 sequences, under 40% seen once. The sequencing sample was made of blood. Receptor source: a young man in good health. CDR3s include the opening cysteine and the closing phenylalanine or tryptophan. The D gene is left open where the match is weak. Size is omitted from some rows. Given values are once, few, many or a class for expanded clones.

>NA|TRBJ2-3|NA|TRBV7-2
TGTGCCAGCCGTGTACAGGGCACAGATACGCAGTATTTT
CASRVQGTDTQYF
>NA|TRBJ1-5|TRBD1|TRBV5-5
TGTGCCAGCAGCGACTTAACCCGGTTGCGTCCAGGGGGACTAGGCAATCAGCCCCAGCATTTT
CASSDLTRLRPGGLGNQPQHF
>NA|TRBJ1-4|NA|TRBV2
TGTGCCAGCGGGGGGAAAAAACTGTTTTTT
CASGGKKLFF
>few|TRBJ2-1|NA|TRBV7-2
TGTGCCAGCAGCTTATATCCAGGCCTTAATGAGCAGTTCTTC
CASSLYPGLNEQFF
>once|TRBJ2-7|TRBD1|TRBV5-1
TGCGCCAGCAGCATCACCCGGGACAGGGGACTAGGTGAGCAGTACTTC
CASSITRDRGLGEQYF
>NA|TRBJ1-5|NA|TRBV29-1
TGCAGCGTTGCGGCGGGTCCCAATCAGCCCCAGCATTTT
CSVAAGPNQPQHF
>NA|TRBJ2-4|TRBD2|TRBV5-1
TGCGCCAGCAGCCCCGGATGGGGGGGTGAATCCAAAAACATTCAGTACTTC
CASSPGWGGESKNIQYF
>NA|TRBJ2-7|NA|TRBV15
TGTGCCACAAGCAAGGACGGGGCGAGCTCCTACGAGCGGTACTTC
CATSKDGASSYERYF
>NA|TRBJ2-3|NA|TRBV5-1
TGCGCCAGCAGTCCCGGGACGGCTCATAGCACAGATACGCAGTATTTT
CASSPGTAHSTDTQYF
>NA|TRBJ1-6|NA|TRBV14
TGTGCCAGCAGCCACGGGGTAGTAAATTCACCCCTCCACTTT
CASSHGVVNSPLHF
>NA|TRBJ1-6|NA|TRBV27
TGTGCCAGCAGTTTATCGGACGCCACAGCTTCACCCCTCCACTTT
CASSLSDATASPLHF
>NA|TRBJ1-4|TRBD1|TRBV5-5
TGTGCCAGCAGCGTACGCCCGACAGGGTCCGGTTCCGAAAAACTGTTTTTT
CASSVRPTGSGSEKLFF
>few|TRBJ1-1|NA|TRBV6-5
TGTGCCTCCTCTATGGGGGGGCTGGGTACTGAAGCTTTCTTT
CASSMGGLGTEAFF
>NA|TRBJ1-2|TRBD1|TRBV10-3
TGTGCCATCGGAACGACAGGGGGCTCCGCTGACAACTATGGCTACACCTTC
CAIGTTGGSADNYGYTF
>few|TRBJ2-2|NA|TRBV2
TGTGCCAGCAGTGAGACCCAGGGTGTAGGGGAGCTGTTTTTT
CASSETQGVGELFF
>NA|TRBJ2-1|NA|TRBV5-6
TGTGCCAGCAGCTTGAACAGGCCAAATGAGCAGTTCTTC
CASSLNRPNEQFF
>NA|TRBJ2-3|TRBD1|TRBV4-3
TGCGCCAGCAGCTCTCCGGGACAGAGCACAGATACGCGGTATTTT
CASSSPGQSTDTRYF
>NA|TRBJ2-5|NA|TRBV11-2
TGTGCCAGCAGCACCCGGGACACAAAGAGAGAGGCCCAGTACTTC
CASSTRDTKREAQYF
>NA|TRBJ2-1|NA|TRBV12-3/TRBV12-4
TGTGCCAGCAGTTTTGGTCTCAGGAATGAGCAGTTCTTC
CASSFGLRNEQFF
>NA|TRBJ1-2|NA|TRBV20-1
TGCAGTGCAGGGGAAGGCTACACCTTC
CSAGEGYTF
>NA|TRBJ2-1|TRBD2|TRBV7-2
TGTGCCAGCAGCTTAGTCGGACTAGCGGGAGGGTTAAATGAGCAGTTCTTC
CASSLVGLAGGLNEQFF
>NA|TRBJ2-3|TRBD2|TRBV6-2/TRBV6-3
TGTGCCAGCACCTCGGGACTAGCGGAAACTAGCACAGATACGCAGTATTTT
CASTSGLAETSTDTQYF